This TCR beta chain was obtained from a study of blood T cell repertoires in COVID-19. Overall study context: The origin of the acute and convalescent COVID-19 samples was the United States, Italy and Spain.

Method: immunoSEQ multiplex PCR; TCRdb's copy keeps in-frame clones and lacks some. Of approximately 170,000 clones in the sample, about 89% were seen once. The sequence came from a man aged 70 or older with acute or convalescent COVID-19. Sequencing was carried out using peripheral blood.

CDR3 DNA: TGCAGTGGGGGGCTAGCGGGAGGTTCCAAAGAGACCCAGTACTTC. The encoded protein is CSGGLAGGSKETQYF. This chain links TRBV29-1 with TRBJ2-5, with 11 bases aligning to TRBD2. Germline CDR1 SQVTM, CDR2 ANQGSEA. The CDR3 contains 15 residues.